This TCR beta chain was captured in a study of blood T cell repertoires in COVID-19. Study at large: The United States, Italy and Spain were the sources of the acute and convalescent COVID-19 samples. Sources were T cells, B-cell-depleted T cells, or PBMCs; the material itself was cDNA or gDNA.

The CDR3 contains 14 residues. V shed 8 bases, J shed 5 bases, and the junction held 8 bases outside the gene matches. CDR1 and CDR2 from the germline V gene are LNHDA and SQIVND (reference sequence). At least ten counts were recorded for this clone. As originally analysed: How many nucleated cells were present was estimated from reference gene primer amplification. TCRdb's copy holds only in-frame clones and misses some; the assay was immunoSEQ multiplex PCR. D and trimming were read from the DNA, whereas the V and J calls and clone size are those reported in that table. The sample lists about 100,000 clones, 84% occurring once.

The TCR comes from a man aged 40-55 years with active or convalescent COVID-19. The J gene is TRBJ2-2, the V gene TRBV19; TRBD1 matches 7 bases. Sample: peripheral blood. The CDR3 DNA reads as TGTGCCAGTTCCCGGACAGGCCCAACCGGGGAGCTGTTTTTT. Residues: CASSRTGPTGELFF.